Listed here are 20 T cell receptor beta chains from one sample, sequenced in a study of tumor-infiltrating lymphocytes in localized non-small cell lung cancer. The table came from immunoSEQ multiplex PCR; TCRdb's copy has only in-frame clones and leaves some out. The sample includes approximately 12,000 clones, 78% seen only once; the top ten take around 4.3%. Sequencing was performed on lung tumor tissue. These receptors all stem from a human donor with non-small cell lung cancer.

The V and J genes are TRBV28 and TRBJ2-3; D is undetermined. V shed 10 bases and J shed 2 bases, with 16 bases lying between them. The CDR3 spans 14 residues. The germline V gene has CDR1 MDHEN and CDR2 SYDVKM. The CDR3 coding sequence is TGTGCCACCCAAACGACGCGGTCCACAGATACGCAGTATTTT. Translation: CATQTTRSTDTQYF.

The V call is TRBV28, the J call TRBJ2-5; TRBD1 matches at 7 bases. The V and J ends lost 10 bases and 4 bases, in that order; junction bases with no gene match: 9. The germline gives CDR1 MDHEN, CDR2 SYDVKM. The CDR3 extends over 13 amino acids. The CDR3 region is CATLTGYGETQYF. The CDR3 coding sequence is TGTGCCACCTTGACAGGGTACGGAGAGACCCAGTACTTC.

The V and J genes are TRBV2 and TRBJ1-2; tentatively, D is TRBD1 (5 bases). Germline values: CDR1 SNHLY, CDR2 FYNNEI. Trimming pared 2 bases from V and 8 bases from J, leaving 9 bases between. The CDR3 extends over 12 amino acids. In DNA form, the CDR3 reads TGTGCCAGCAGTGAATTGGGGGGAGGCTACACCTTC. Amino acid sequence: CASSELGGGYTF. Full variable domain (rest looked up from reference TRBV2 and TRBJ1-2): EPEVTQTPSHQVTQMGQEVILRCVPISNHLYFYWYRQILGQKVEFLVSFYNNEISEKSEIFDDQFSVERPDGSNFTLKIRSTKLEDSAMYFCASSELGGGYTFGSGTRLTVV.

This clone occurred once. The J gene is TRBJ1-2, the V gene TRBV9; D is possibly TRBD1 (5 bases). The CDR3 consists of 14 residues. V was pared by 0 bases and J by 4 bases, with 10 bases between. Germline V CDR1 and CDR2: SGDLS, YYNGEE. The CDR3 DNA sequence: TGTGCCAGCAGCGTAGCCATTCAGGGCTATGGCTACACCTTC. As protein: CASSVAIQGYGYTF.

This chain connects TRBV14 to TRBJ2-5; TRBD1 matches at 7 bases. With 4 bases clipped from V and 0 bases from J, the junction kept 8 bases outside the gene matches. The CDR3 length is 16 residues. Germline-derived CDR1 and CDR2 are SGHDN and FVKESK. CDR3: CASSRGQLLYQETQYF. CDR3 nucleotide sequence: TGTGCCAGCAGCCGGGGACAGTTATTGTACCAAGAGACCCAGTACTTC.

V gene TRBV10-3 combines with J gene TRBJ1-1; D possibly corresponds to TRBD1 (6 bases). Trimming pared 4 bases from V and 6 bases from J, leaving 18 bases between. The length of the CDR3 is 15 residues. Germline CDR1 ENHRY, CDR2 SYGVKD. The CDR3 nucleotides are TGTGCCATCAGTGCCCCCCAACAGGGAATCGCTGAAGCTTTCTTT. Translation gives CAISAPQQGIAEAFF.

The CDR3: CASREGLSYGYTF. In DNA, the CDR3 is TGTGCCAGCAGAGAAGGACTGAGCTATGGCTACACCTTC. J is TRBJ1-2 and V is TRBV7-9, with D unclear. CDR1 SEHNR and CDR2 FQNEAQ come from the germline V gene (reference sequence). The length of the CDR3 is 13 residues. The V and J ends lost 6 bases and 4 bases respectively, with 12 bases between them.

The chain links TRBV11-1 to TRBJ2-1, with D uncertain. Germline V gene lookup returns CDR1 SGHAT and CDR2 FQDESV (reference sequence). Trimming cost V 0 bases and J 12 bases, with 9 bases left between them. The CDR3 totals 12 residues. The CDR3 DNA reads TGTGCCAGCAGCTTAGCGGTCACTGGGCAGTTCTTC. It codes for CASSLAVTGQFF.

CDR3 protein: CATSRDAGGAMEKLFF. As DNA, the CDR3 is TGTGCCACCAGCAGAGATGCCGGGGGCGCCATGGAAAAACTGTTTTTT. The gene calls are TRBV15 and TRBJ1-4; D possibly corresponds to TRBD1 (6 bases). V was cut by 0 bases and J by 8 bases, with 16 bases left in between. In germline, CDR1 is LNHNV, CDR2 YYDKDF (reference sequence). This CDR3 contains 16 residues. Variable domain in full (rest from reference TRBV15 and TRBJ1-4): DAMVIQNPRYQVTQFGKPVTLSCSQTLNHNVMYWYQQKSSQAPKLLFHYYDKDFNNEADTPDNFQSRRPNTSFCFLDIRSPGLGDTAMYLCATSRDAGGAMEKLFFGSGTQLSVL.

J is TRBJ2-2 and V is TRBV18; D uncertain. The ends were cut back, 3 bases at V and 1 base at J, with 6 bases in the middle. Per the germline V gene, CDR1 is KGHSH and CDR2 is LQKENI. The CDR3 runs 14 residues. CDR3 region: CASSPGMNTGELFF. The DNA of the CDR3 is TGTGCCAGCTCACCGGGGATGAACACCGGGGAGCTGTTTTTT.

The V and J genes are TRBV2 and TRBJ1-2; D may be TRBD1 (5 bases). V lost 0 bases and J lost 8, with 10 bases in between. Germline lookup yields CDR1 SNHLY and CDR2 FYNNEI. This CDR3 is built from 13 residues. The DNA of the CDR3 is TGTGCCAGCAGTGAAGCGCGCAGGGACGGCTACACCTTC. This encodes CASSEARRDGYTF.

The chain carries TRBV19 and TRBJ2-5; 9 bases align to TRBD1. From germline, CDR1 is LNHDA and CDR2 SQIVND (reference sequence). CDR3 size: 15 residues. Trimming at V came to 3 bases and at J to 2 bases, leaving 4 bases not matched to a gene. The CDR3 nucleotides are TGTGCCAGTAGTATGTTCGGACAGGGGCAAGAGACCCAGTACTTC. The encoded protein is CASSMFGQGQETQYF.

Here the CDR3 reads CASSRGAGARETQYF. The CDR3 DNA follows: TGCGCCAGCAGCCGGGGTGCGGGGGCTAGGGAGACCCAGTACTTC. The V gene is TRBV5-1, the J gene TRBJ2-5, with D maybe TRBD2 (7 bases). Germline V gene lookup returns CDR1 SGHRS and CDR2 YFSETQ. The V end was cut by 4 bases, the J end by 5 bases, with 18 bases between. The CDR3 totals 15 residues.

The rearrangement links TRBV9 to TRBJ2-1; 11 bases agree with TRBD2. The germline CDR1 and CDR2 sequences are SGDLS and YYNGEE. V lost 3 bases to trimming and J lost 0 bases; unmatched junction nucleotides: 5. There are 17 residues in the CDR3. For the CDR3, the DNA is TGTGCCAGCAGCGGGGGGGGGACTAGCGGCTCCTACAATGAGCAGTTCTTC. This translates into CASSGGGTSGSYNEQFF. The full variable domain, rest sourced from reference TRBV9 and TRBJ2-1, is DSGVTQTPKHLITATGQRVTLRCSPRSGDLSVYWYQQSLDQGLQFLIQYYNGEERAKGNILERFSAQQFPDLHSELNLSSLELGDSALYFCASSGGGTSGSYNEQFFGPGTRLTVL.

The chain combines TRBV7-9 with TRBJ1-2; weak D call: TRBD1 (6 bases). Between the trimmed V and J ends, which lost 3 bases and 6 bases, there was a span of 14 bases. The CDR3 length is 14 residues. Germline V lookup: CDR1 SEHNR, CDR2 FQNEAQ (reference sequence). The CDR3 spells CASSFYREVHGYTF. The CDR3 DNA sequence: TGTGCCAGCAGCTTCTACAGGGAGGTCCATGGCTACACCTTC.

This clone showed up just once. This sequence joins TRBV19 and TRBJ2-3; weak D call: TRBD1 (6 bases). Trimming removed 3 bases from V and 0 bases from J, with 13 bases in between. This CDR3 comprises 16 residues. CDR1 and CDR2 from the germline V gene are LNHDA and SQIVND (reference sequence). The chain's CDR3 is CASSIRRGHSTDTQYF. The DNA for the CDR3 is TGTGCCAGTAGTATTCGTCGGGGACATAGCACAGATACGCAGTATTTT. The variable domain in full, completed from reference TRBV19 and TRBJ2-3, reads DGGITQSPKYLFRKEGQNVTLSCEQNLNHDAMYWYRQDPGQGLRLIYYSQIVNDFQKGDIAEGYSVSREKKESFPLTVTSAQKNPTAFYLCASSIRRGHSTDTQYFGPGTRLTVL.

V gene TRBV6-1 combines with J gene TRBJ2-7; D assignment may be TRBD1 or TRBD2 (6 bases each). Trimming cost V 6 bases and J 2 bases, with 11 bases left between them. Looked up from germline, CDR1 is MNHNS and CDR2 is SASEGT. The CDR3 length is 13 residues. This CDR3 is CASRQGGAYEQYV. As DNA, the CDR3 is TGTGCCAGCAGACAGGGCGGGGCCTACGAGCAGTACGTC.

This chain connects TRBV7-9 to TRBJ1-1; D is possibly TRBD1 (5 bases). Germline V gene lookup returns CDR1 SEHNR and CDR2 FQNEAQ (reference sequence). This CDR3 spans 13 amino acids. With 2 bases removed from V and 7 bases from J, the gap between germline ends came to 11 bases. The CDR3 nucleotides read TGTGCCAGCAGCTTACCCGGGGCTGGTGAAGCTTTCTTT. This sequence encodes CASSLPGAGEAFF.

The chain joins TRBV27 to TRBJ2-1; D call uncertain. The CDR3 has 16 amino acids. From germline, CDR1 is MNHEY and CDR2 SMNVEV (reference sequence). V dropped 5 bases and J dropped 3 bases, with 17 bases sitting between them. CDR3 amino acids: CASSPLSGTLYNEQFF. As DNA, the CDR3 is TGTGCCAGCAGTCCCCTCTCAGGAACTCTCTACAATGAGCAGTTCTTC.

J is TRBJ1-2 and V is TRBV5-4; D is perhaps TRBD1 (6 bases). The V and J ends lost 4 bases and 4 bases respectively, with 14 bases between them. The CDR3 length is 14 residues. Per germline, CDR1 SGHNT and CDR2 YYREEE (reference sequence). The CDR3 DNA sequence: TGTGCCAGCAGCGGATACAGGGATCTCTATGGCTACACCTTC. It is translated as CASSGYRDLYGYTF.